This TCR beta chain was recovered during a study of response to subunit inactivated influenza vaccine. Points from the study as a whole: The authors offered the suggestion that each seasonal influenza vaccination recruits few new T cells.

In the case of this clonotype: The antigen is undetermined.

TCRdb used MiXCR to reprocess the RT-PCR reads, holding one entry per CDR3 protein. The sample consists of roughly 710,000 distinct CDR3 sequences, 14% of them appearing once. The TCR was taken from a man aged 45-65 years who received an inactivated influenza vaccine. Sequenced here: PBMCs from blood, sampled approximately 15 days before vaccination.

Here the CDR3 DNA reads TGCAGTGCTAGAGGGACAGGGGGAACAGAGACCCAGTACTTC. Translation: CSARGTGGTETQYF. The chain recombines TRBV20-1 with TRBJ2-5; 10 nucleotides match TRBD1. CDR1 and CDR2 from the germline V gene are DFQATT and SNEGSKA (reference sequence). This CDR3 spans 14 amino acids. Unmatched junction bases numbered 3, after V lost 1 base and J lost 4 bases.